This T cell receptor beta chain was identified during a study of T cell responses to AZD1222 COVID-19 vaccine. The assay was immunoSEQ multiplex PCR, and TCRdb's table has in-frame clones only and misses some. The repertoire holds around 200,000 clones, with approximately 95% as singletons. Broader study findings: An increase in Spike-specific TCR breadth and depth was observed after two AZD1222 doses. Clonal diversity may have been underestimated, and the donors were mostly white British, with more females than males. No day 14 peak samples; only post-peak repertoires were characterized.

Losses at the gene ends were 3 bases for V and 6 bases for J; bases not matched to a gene: 8. The CDR3 sequence is 16 residues long. CDR1 and CDR2 from the germline V gene are LGHNA and YNFKEQ. In its sample, this clone was seen once. Its antigen is not identified. The TCR sequence derives from an adult in good health. Sequences were derived from peripheral blood, sampled on day 0 of AZD1222 vaccination. The genes are TRBV4-2 and TRBJ2-2, with 9 bases aligning to TRBD1. CDR3 DNA: TGTGCCAGCAGCCACAACTTCGGACAGGGGTCCGGGGAGCTGTTTTTT. Its protein product is CASSHNFGQGSGELFF.